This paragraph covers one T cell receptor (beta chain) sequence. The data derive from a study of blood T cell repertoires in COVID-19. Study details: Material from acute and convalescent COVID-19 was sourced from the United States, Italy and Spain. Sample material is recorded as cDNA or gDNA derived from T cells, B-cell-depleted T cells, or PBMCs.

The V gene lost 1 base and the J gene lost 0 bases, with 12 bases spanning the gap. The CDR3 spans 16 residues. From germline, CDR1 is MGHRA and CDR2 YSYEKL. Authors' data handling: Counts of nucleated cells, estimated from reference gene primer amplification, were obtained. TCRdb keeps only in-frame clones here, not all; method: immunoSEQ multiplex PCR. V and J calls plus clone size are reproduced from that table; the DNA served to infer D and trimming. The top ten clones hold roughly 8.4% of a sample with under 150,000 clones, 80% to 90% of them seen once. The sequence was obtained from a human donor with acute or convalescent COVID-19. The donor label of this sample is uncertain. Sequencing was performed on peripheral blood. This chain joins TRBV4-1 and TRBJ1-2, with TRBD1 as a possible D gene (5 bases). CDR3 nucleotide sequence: TGCGCCAGCAGCCAAGTTCGTCCAGGGCCTAACTATGGCTACACCTTC. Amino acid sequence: CASSQVRPGPNYGYTF.